Within the sample, the clone carrying this TCR beta chain is medium-sized. Antigen unknown. The data belong to a study of shared clonotypes between healthy human individuals. The study, taken as a whole, reports: Expectations were that clonotype sharing among donors would be affected by sequencing depth. Investigators collected only blood, and repertoires in tissues likely differ.

This CDR3 is 15 amino acids long. Trimming cost V 4 bases and J 1 base, with 12 bases left between them. CDR1 is MRHNA and CDR2 is SNTAGT in the germline V gene. When replicate PCRs were run on unsorted PBMC, they used roughly 280 ng DNA, approximately 28,000 T cell genomes. What was sequenced on ten immunoSEQ deep assay plates was unsorted PBMC DNA. Using immunoSEQ multiplex PCR, the repertoire was profiled, and TCRdb retains in-frame clones only, with some absent. The sample yields 100,000 or so clones, roughly 45% seen once. Material: PBMCs. The receptor's source is a woman aged 40 to 55 in good health. Some clones in this sample may be carry-over from other donors' samples. The chain joins TRBV6-4 to TRBJ2-3, with a weak D call TRBD2 (5 bases). DNA for the CDR3: TGTGCCAGCAGTGTTTCATCCGGGGGCACAGATACGCAGTATTTT. The encoded protein is CASSVSSGGTDTQYF.